This T cell receptor beta chain was identified in a study of control samples from healthy donors and cancer patients. TCRdb keeps only in-frame clones here, not all; method: immunoSEQ multiplex PCR. The table lists 90,000 or so clones, 85% to 90% of them singletons. The trim removed 4 bases at V and 4 bases at J, leaving 6 bases unmatched. The V gene's germline CDR1 is LGHDT and CDR2 YNNKEL (reference sequence). CDR3 length equals 16 residues. This chain connects TRBV3-1 (or the pseudogene TRBV3-2) to TRBJ2-3; the match to TRBD2 covers 12 bases. Sample: blood. This sequence was found in a woman aged 55-70 years in good health. The CDR3, as DNA: TGTGCCAGCAGCCGCAACCTAGCGGGGGGGGCAGATACGCAGTATTTT. Its translation is CASSRNLAGGADTQYF.